This T cell receptor (beta chain) stems from a study of T cells in Graves' hyperthyroidism and ophthalmopathy. Findings and caveats of the study: Using 13 V-J features, a model discriminated ophthalmopathy from stable hyperthyroidism.

This clonotype was detected many times. Its antigen is still unknown. Diagnostic assessment was based on clinical symptoms, serum thyroxine and TRAb, thyroid ultrasound and orbital computed tomography. Researchers amplified the TCR beta CDR3 regions from RNA transcripts. HTBI primers drove first-round RT-PCR of the TCR CDR3. TCRdb independently ran MiXCR on the multiplex PCR reads; one entry per CDR3 protein. The profile shows about 290,000 distinct CDR3 sequences, around 19% of them singletons. The CDR3 spans 13 residues. Germline loops: CDR1 KGHSH, CDR2 LQKENI. The V gene lost 2 bases and the J gene lost 2 bases, with 6 bases spanning the gap.

Material for sequencing was blood. This sequence joins TRBV18 and TRBJ2-5, with no clear D. The receptor's source is a man aged 45-65 years with Graves' ophthalmopathy. For the CDR3, the DNA is TGTGCCAGCTCACCAATCTTACAAGAGACCCAGTACTTC. Its protein product is CASSPILQETQYF.